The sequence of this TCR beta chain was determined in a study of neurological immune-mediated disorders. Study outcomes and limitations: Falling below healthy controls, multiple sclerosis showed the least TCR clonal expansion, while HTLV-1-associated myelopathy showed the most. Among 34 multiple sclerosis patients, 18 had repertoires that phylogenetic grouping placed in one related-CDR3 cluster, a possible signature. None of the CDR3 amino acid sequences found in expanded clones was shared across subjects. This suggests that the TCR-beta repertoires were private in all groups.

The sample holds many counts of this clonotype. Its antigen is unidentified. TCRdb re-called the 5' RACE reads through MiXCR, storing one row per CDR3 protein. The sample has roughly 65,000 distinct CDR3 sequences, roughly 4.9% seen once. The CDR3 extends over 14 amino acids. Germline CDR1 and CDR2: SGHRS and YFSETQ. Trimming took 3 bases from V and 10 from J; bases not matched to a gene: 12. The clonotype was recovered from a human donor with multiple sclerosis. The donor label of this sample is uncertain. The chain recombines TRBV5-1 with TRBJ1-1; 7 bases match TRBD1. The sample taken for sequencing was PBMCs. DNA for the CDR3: TGCGCCAGCAGCTCGACAGGGACCGCGGGCGGAGCTTTCTTT. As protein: CASSSTGTAGGAFF.